The clone carrying this TCR beta chain was seen just once. The data were obtained in a study of blood T cell repertoires in COVID-19. Authors' analysis steps: Estimated nucleated cell counts came from reference gene primer amplification. The table came from immunoSEQ multiplex PCR; TCRdb's copy has only in-frame clones and leaves some out. V and J calls and clone size are as listed in that table; D and trimming were resolved from the DNA. Of approximately 60,000 clones detected, roughly 80% appear once; the ten largest clones hold 3.2%. The V end was cut by 4 bases, the J end by 7 bases, with 19 bases between. CDR3 size: 16 residues. The germline CDR1 and CDR2 sequences are KGHDR and SFDVKD.

The chain is built from TRBV24-1 and TRBJ2-1, with D possibly being TRBD1 (6 bases). This TCR was recovered from a man aged 55 to 70 with acute or convalescent COVID-19. The sample consisted of peripheral blood. The CDR3 DNA is TGTGCCACCAGTGACCTCCAGGGGCGGGCCGGAAATGAGCAGTTCTTC. As protein: CATSDLQGRAGNEQFF.